These T cell receptor beta chains were read from a single sample in a study of persistence of HIV-infected CD4 T cells. Their target antigens are unknown. Sequencing used immunoSEQ multiplex PCR; TCRdb keeps in-frame clones, though not all of them. The profile shows fewer than 35,000 clones, roughly 71% of them singletons. Specimen: CD4+ T cells sorted from PBMCs after approximately 20-hour stimulation, collected from a patient who received antiretroviral therapy. The origin of the receptors is an adult man with HIV who was CMV-seropositive. The CDR3 runs from the conserved cysteine through the conserved F or W. The D gene is left open where the match is weak. A row's size may be missing; if present it is once, few, many or a size class.

clone_size	v_call	d_call	cdr3_length	j_call	cdr3_aa	cdr3_nt
-	TRBV7-6	TRBD2	14	TRBJ2-1	CASSLGGDYNEQFF	TGTGCCAGCAGCTTGGGGGGGGACTACAATGAGCAGTTCTTC
few	TRBV5-8	-	16	TRBJ1-1	CASSLGQLLMNTEAFF	TGTGCCAGCAGCTTAGGACAGCTCCTCATGAACACTGAAGCTTTCTTT
-	TRBV5-8	-	16	TRBJ1-1	CASSLGLGGPSTEAFF	TGTGCCAGCAGCTTGGGGTTGGGGGGTCCAAGCACTGAAGCTTTCTTT
-	TRBV7-9	-	13	TRBJ1-1	CASSLDGTDEAFF	TGTGCCAGCAGCTTAGACGGGACGGATGAAGCTTTCTTT
-	TRBV11-2	-	14	TRBJ2-6	CASSRGSGANVLTF	TGTGCCAGCAGCCGTGGTTCCGGGGCCAACGTCCTGACTTTC
medium-sized	TRBV5-1	-	17	TRBJ1-1	CASSPGQGNPKNTEAFF	TGCGCCAGCAGCCCGGGGCAGGGAAACCCAAAGAACACTGAAGCTTTCTTT
-	TRBV19	TRBD1	17	TRBJ2-2	CASSLSRGQGMPGELFF	TGTGCCAGTAGTCTGTCTAGGGGACAGGGAATGCCCGGGGAGCTGTTTTTT
-	TRBV5-6	TRBD2	17	TRBJ2-7	CASSTGEGLQYRYEQYF	TGTGCCAGCAGCACGGGGGAGGGGCTACAATATCGGTACGAGCAGTACTTC
-	TRBV2	-	11	TRBJ2-3	CASDQSDTQYF	TGTGCCAGCGACCAATCAGATACGCAGTATTTT
-	TRBV10-3	TRBD1	15	TRBJ1-4	CAISAGTGVNEKLFF	TGTGCCATCAGTGCCGGGACAGGGGTAAATGAAAAACTGTTTTTT
-	TRBV18	TRBD1	13	TRBJ1-2	CASSPDRGHGYTF	TGTGCCAGCTCACCAGACAGGGGGCATGGCTACACCTTC
-	TRBV5-1	-	13	TRBJ1-1	CASSSVRSTEAFF	TGCGCCAGCAGCTCGGTGCGGTCCACTGAAGCTTTCTTT
-	TRBV5-1	-	14	TRBJ1-1	CASSSGRGNTEAFF	TGCGCCAGCAGCTCTGGACGGGGGAACACTGAAGCTTTCTTT
-	TRBV5-6	TRBD2	14	TRBJ2-2	CASGLADATGELFF	TGTGCCAGCGGACTAGCGGATGCTACCGGGGAGCTGTTTTTT
-	TRBV5-1	-	14	TRBJ1-2	CASSLDGDGYGYTF	TGCGCCAGCAGCTTGGACGGGGACGGCTATGGCTACACCTTC
-	TRBV7-6	-	14	TRBJ2-7	CASSYDTSSYEQYF	TGTGCCAGCAGCTACGACACCAGCTCCTACGAGCAGTACTTC
-	TRBV29-1	-	15	TRBJ2-2	CSVSPPISGTGELFF	TGCAGCGTTTCCCCCCCCATATCGGGGACCGGGGAGCTGTTTTTT
-	TRBV19	-	14	TRBJ1-1	CASRTPQVNTEAFF	TGTGCCAGTAGGACCCCCCAGGTGAACACTGAAGCTTTCTTT
-	TRBV5-1	-	15	TRBJ1-2	CASSLGPQGIYGYTF	TGCGCCAGCAGCTTGGGGCCCCAGGGGATCTATGGCTACACCTTC
once	TRBV28	-	14	TRBJ2-7	CASSFTGTLYEQYF	TGTGCCAGCAGTTTCACAGGGACGCTCTACGAGCAGTACTTC
-	TRBV7-9	TRBD1	15	TRBJ1-2	CASSQADQGARGYTF	TGTGCCAGCAGCCAGGCAGACCAGGGGGCTCGGGGCTACACCTTC
-	TRBV6-6	-	14	TRBJ2-2	CASSARGETGELFF	TGTGCCAGCAGCGCCCGCGGGGAAACCGGGGAGCTGTTTTTT
-	TRBV2	-	13	TRBJ2-7	CASGGGTGDEQYF	TGTGCCAGCGGGGGCGGAACGGGCGACGAGCAGTACTTC
-	TRBV20-1	-	12	TRBJ2-3	CSASPTGDTQYF	TGCAGTGCTAGTCCCACCGGAGATACGCAGTATTTT
-	TRBV7-9	-	14	TRBJ2-3	CASSPDVGGDTQYF	TGTGCCAGCAGTCCGGACGTGGGCGGAGATACGCAGTATTTT
-	TRBV7-4	-	16	TRBJ1-3	CASSFSTGAPGNTIYF	TGTGCCAGCAGCTTCTCAACCGGAGCGCCCGGAAACACCATATATTTT
-	TRBV28	-	13	TRBJ1-1	CASLSGGDTEAFF	TGTGCCAGCCTTTCCGGGGGGGACACTGAAGCTTTCTTT
-	TRBV6-5	-	15	TRBJ1-5	CASIGQGGGNQPQHF	TGTGCCAGCATTGGCCAGGGAGGGGGCAATCAGCCCCAGCATTTT
-	TRBV29-1	-	14	TRBJ1-2	CSVGAPREPYGYTF	TGCAGCGTTGGGGCCCCTCGCGAACCGTATGGCTACACCTTC
-	TRBV7-9	-	18	TRBJ2-2	CASSLVPTGTSNTGELFF	TGTGCCAGCAGCTTAGTCCCGACTGGGACATCGAACACCGGGGAGCTGTTTTTT
-	TRBV6-1	-	15	TRBJ2-5	CASSLRGGPQETQYF	TGTGCCAGCAGTCTCAGGGGGGGACCCCAAGAGACCCAGTACTTC